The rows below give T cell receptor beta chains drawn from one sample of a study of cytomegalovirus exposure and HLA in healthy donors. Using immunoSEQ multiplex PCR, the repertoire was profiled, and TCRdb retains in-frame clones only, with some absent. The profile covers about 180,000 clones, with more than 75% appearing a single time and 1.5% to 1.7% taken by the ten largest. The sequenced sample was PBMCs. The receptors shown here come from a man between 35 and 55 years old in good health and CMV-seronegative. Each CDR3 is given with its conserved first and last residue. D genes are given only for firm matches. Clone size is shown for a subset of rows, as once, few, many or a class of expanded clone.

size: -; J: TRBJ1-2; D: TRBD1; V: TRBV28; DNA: TGTGCCAGCTACTCAGGGGGGCTCTATGGCTACACCTTC; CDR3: CASYSGGLYGYTF
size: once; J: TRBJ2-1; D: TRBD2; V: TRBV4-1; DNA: TGCGCCAGCAGCCTGACTAGCGGGGGCGAATATGAGCAGTTCTTC; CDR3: CASSLTSGGEYEQFF
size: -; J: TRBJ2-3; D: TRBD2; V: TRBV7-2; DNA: TGTGCCAGCAGCGCGAGACTAGCGGGGCCCACAGATACGCAGTATTTT; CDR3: CASSARLAGPTDTQYF
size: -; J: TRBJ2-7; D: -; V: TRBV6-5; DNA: TGTGCCAGCAGTTCCAGAGGGCGGGGTTACGAGCAGTACTTC; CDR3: CASSSRGRGYEQYF
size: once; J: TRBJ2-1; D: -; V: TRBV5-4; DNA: TGTGCCAGCAGCTCACAAGGGGCTACGCATGAGCAGTTCTTC; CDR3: CASSSQGATHEQFF
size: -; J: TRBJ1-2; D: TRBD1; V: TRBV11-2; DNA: TGTGCCAGCAGCTTAGCCCGACAGGGCGGCTACACCTTC; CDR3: CASSLARQGGYTF
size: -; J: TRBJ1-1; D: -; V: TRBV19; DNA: TGTGCCAGTAGTATACTTGGGGCAGGGGAGAGGACTGAAGCTTTCTTT; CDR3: CASSILGAGERTEAFF
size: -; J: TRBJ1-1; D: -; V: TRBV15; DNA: TGTGCCACCAGCAGGGTAGAACACACTGAAGCTTTCTTT; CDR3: CATSRVEHTEAFF
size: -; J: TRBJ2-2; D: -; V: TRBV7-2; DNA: TGTGCCAGCAGCTCTCAGGGGAGCGGGGAGCTGTTTTTT; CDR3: CASSSQGSGELFF
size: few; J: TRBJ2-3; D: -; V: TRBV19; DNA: TGTGCCAGTAGTATGAATGTACTGAATACGCAGTATTTT; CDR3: CASSMNVLNTQYF
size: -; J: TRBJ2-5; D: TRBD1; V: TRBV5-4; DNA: TGTGCCAGCAGTCGGGGACAGGGAACGTGGGAGACCCAGTACTTC; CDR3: CASSRGQGTWETQYF
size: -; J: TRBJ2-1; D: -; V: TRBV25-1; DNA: TGTGCCAGCAGTGAATTAGAGATGACAGGAAGGGCCCATGAGCAGTTCTTC; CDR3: CASSELEMTGRAHEQFF
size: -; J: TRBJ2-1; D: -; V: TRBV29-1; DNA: TGCAGCGTTGGGGCAGGGTCTAATGAGCAGTTCTTC; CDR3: CSVGAGSNEQFF
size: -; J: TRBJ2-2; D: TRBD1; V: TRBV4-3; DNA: TGCGCCAGCAGCCAAGGGGTACTGGGACAGGGCATCACCGGGGAGCTGTTTTTT; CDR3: CASSQGVLGQGITGELFF
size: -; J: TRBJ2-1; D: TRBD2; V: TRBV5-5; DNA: TGTGCCAGCAGCTTCATATTGACTAGCGGGGGGGCGAATGAGCAGTTCTTC; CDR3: CASSFILTSGGANEQFF
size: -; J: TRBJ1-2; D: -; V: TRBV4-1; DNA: TGCGCCAGCAGGGTGGGGGCAGGGGCTAACTATGGCTACACCTTC; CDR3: CASRVGAGANYGYTF
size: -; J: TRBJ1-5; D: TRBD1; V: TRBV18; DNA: TGTGCCAGCTCACCAGACAGGGGCAATCAGCCCCAGCATTTT; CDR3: CASSPDRGNQPQHF
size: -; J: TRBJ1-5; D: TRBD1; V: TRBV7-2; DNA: TGTGCCAGCAGCTCGGACAGGGATCAGCCCCAGCATTTT; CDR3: CASSSDRDQPQHF
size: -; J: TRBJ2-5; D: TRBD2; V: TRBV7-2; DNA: TGTGCCAGCAGGTTAAAGCGGGGCCAAGAGACCCAGTACTTC; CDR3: CASRLKRGQETQYF
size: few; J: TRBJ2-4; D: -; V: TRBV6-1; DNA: TGTGCCAGCAGTAAACAGGGTTTAGCCAAAAACATTCAGTACTTC; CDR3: CASSKQGLAKNIQYF
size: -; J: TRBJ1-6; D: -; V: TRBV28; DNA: TGTGCCAGCAGTTCAGGTATCTCACCCCTCCACTTT; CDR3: CASSSGISPLHF
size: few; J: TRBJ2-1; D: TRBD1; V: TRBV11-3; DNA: TGTGCCAGCAGCCCCGGACAGGGGCCGGGCAATGAGCAGTTCTTC; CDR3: CASSPGQGPGNEQFF
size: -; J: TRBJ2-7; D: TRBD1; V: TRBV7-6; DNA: TGTGCCAGCAGCTTATTCGGGACAGGGGGCTCCTACGAGCAGTACTTC; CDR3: CASSLFGTGGSYEQYF
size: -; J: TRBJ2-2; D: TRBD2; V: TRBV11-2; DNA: TGTGCCAGCACCTTAGCTCTAGCGGGAGTCGGGGAGCTGTTTTTT; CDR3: CASTLALAGVGELFF
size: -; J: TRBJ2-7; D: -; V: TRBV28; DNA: TGTGCCAGCAGTTTATCCGGGGTTCCACCCTACGAGCAGTACTTC; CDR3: CASSLSGVPPYEQYF
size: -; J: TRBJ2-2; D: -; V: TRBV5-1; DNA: TGCGCCAGCAGCTCCGGGGACTCCTACACCGGGGAGCTGTTTTTT; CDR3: CASSSGDSYTGELFF
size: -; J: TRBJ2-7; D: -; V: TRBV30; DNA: TGTGCCTGGGGGACACCTATTACCTACGAGCAGTACTTC; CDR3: CAWGTPITYEQYF
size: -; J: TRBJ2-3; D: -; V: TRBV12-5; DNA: TGTGCTAGTGGTTTGTCCGGGTTCGAAGATACGCAGTATTTT; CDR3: CASGLSGFEDTQYF
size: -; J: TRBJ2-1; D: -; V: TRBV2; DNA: TGTGCCAGCAGGACTCAGGGAGGGGGTGAGCAGTTCTTC; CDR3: CASRTQGGGEQFF
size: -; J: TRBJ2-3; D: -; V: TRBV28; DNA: TGTGCCAGCAGTTTATTTCTTAGGACAGAAGGGTCAGATACGCAGTATTTT; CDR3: CASSLFLRTEGSDTQYF
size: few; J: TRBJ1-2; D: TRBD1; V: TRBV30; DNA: TGTGCCTGGAGTGCCTTAAGCCTTGGACAGGTTTCGGGTGGCTACACCTTC; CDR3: CAWSALSLGQVSGGYTF
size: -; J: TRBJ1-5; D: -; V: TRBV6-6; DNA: TGTGCCAGCAGTTTTGCCTCGGGTCAGCCCCAGCATTTT; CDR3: CASSFASGQPQHF
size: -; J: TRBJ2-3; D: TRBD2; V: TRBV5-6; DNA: TGTGCCAGCAGCTTAAGGACTAGCGGGGGCGGCACAGATACGCAGTATTTT; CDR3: CASSLRTSGGGTDTQYF
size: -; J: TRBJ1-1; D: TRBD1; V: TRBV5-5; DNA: TGTGCCAGCAGCCCCGGGACAGGGGGGGTAAGGGCTTTCTTT; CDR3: CASSPGTGGVRAFF
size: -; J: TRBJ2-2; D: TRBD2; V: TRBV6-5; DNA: TGTGCCAGCAGCAGAAGCGGGGGTCGCACCGGGGAGCTGTTTTTT; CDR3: CASSRSGGRTGELFF
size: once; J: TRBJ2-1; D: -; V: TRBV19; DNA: TGTGCCAGCTCATATGGGCTACCCTACAATGAGCAGTTCTTC; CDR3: CASSYGLPYNEQFF
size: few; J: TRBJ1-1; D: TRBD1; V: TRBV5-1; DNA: TGCGCCAGCAGCCCGCCGATGGGACAGGGGAGAGGCATGAACACTGAAGCTTTCTTT; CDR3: CASSPPMGQGRGMNTEAFF
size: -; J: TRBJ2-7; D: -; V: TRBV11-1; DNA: TGTGCCAGCAGCTTGGGATCCGGCTTAAGGGGCTCCGAGCAGTACTTC; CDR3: CASSLGSGLRGSEQYF
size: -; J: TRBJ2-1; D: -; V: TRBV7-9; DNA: TGTGCCAGCAGCCCATCAGTAGGGGGTGGCAATGAGCAGTTCTTC; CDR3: CASSPSVGGGNEQFF
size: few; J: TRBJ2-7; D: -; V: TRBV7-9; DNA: TGTGCCAGCAGCCAAACACACGAGCAGTACTTC; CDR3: CASSQTHEQYF
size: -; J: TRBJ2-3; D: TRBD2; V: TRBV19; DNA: TGTGCCAGTGGACTAGCGGGAGGGCGAGATACGCAGTATTTT; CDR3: CASGLAGGRDTQYF
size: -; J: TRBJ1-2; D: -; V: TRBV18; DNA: TGTGCCAGCTCACCACGTCCCAATCCCAACTACGGCTACACCTTC; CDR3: CASSPRPNPNYGYTF
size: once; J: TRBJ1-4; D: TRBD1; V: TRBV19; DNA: TGTGCCAGTAGGAACAACAGGGGACCAAATGAAAAACTGTTTTTT; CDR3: CASRNNRGPNEKLFF
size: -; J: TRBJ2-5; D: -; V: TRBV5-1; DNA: TGCGCCAGCAGCTCTGGGGCGGAGACCCAGTACTTC; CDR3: CASSSGAETQYF
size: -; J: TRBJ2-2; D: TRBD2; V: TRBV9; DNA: TGTGCCAGCAGCCAAGGAGCGGGAATAATTAACACCGGGGAGCTGTTTTTT; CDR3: CASSQGAGIINTGELFF
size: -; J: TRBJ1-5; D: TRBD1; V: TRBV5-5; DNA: TGTGCCAGCAGCTTGGTGACAGGGGATAGCAATCAGCCCCAGCATTTT; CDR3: CASSLVTGDSNQPQHF
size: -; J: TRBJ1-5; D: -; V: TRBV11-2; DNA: TGTGCCAGCAGCCCTAGAAGGGAGCCACAGCCCCAGCATTTT; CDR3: CASSPRREPQPQHF
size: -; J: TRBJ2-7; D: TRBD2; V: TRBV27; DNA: TGTGCCAGCGGACTAGCGGAGGACTACGAGCAGTACTTC; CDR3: CASGLAEDYEQYF
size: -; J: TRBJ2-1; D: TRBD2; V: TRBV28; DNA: TGTGCCAGCAGCAATATAGCGGGAGGCCACAATGAGCAGTTCTTC; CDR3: CASSNIAGGHNEQFF
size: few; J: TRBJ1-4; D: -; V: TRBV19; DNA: TGTGCCAGTAGTCGCGTCTTGAATGAAAAACTGTTTTTT; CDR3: CASSRVLNEKLFF
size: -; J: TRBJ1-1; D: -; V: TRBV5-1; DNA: TGCGCCAGCAGTTTAGGGGTAGGGACTGAAGCTTTCTTT; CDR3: CASSLGVGTEAFF
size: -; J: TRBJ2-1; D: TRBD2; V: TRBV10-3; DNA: TGTGCCATCAGTGAGCCACCGGGACTAGCGGGAGGCGGTGAGCAGTTCTTC; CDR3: CAISEPPGLAGGGEQFF
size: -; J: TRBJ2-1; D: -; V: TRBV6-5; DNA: TGTGCCAGCAGTTACTCCGCGGGTAATGAGCAGTTCTTC; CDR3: CASSYSAGNEQFF
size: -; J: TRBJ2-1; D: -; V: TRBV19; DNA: TGTGCCAGTAGTTTTAACAGGGCCTACAATGAGCAGTTCTTC; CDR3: CASSFNRAYNEQFF
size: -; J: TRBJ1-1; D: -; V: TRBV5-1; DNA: TGCGCCAGCAGCTACAACAACAATGAAGCTTTCTTT; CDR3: CASSYNNNEAFF
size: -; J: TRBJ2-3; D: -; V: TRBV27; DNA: TGTGCCAGCAGCCGCAGGGTGGGGGATACGCAGTATTTT; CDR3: CASSRRVGDTQYF
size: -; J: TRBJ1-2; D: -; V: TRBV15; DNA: TGTGCCACCAGCAGAGCCGGCAGGGATGGATATGGCTACACCTTC; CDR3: CATSRAGRDGYGYTF
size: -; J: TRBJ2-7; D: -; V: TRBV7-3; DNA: TGTGCCAGCAGTCTCTCGTCCACATCCTACGAGCAGTACTTC; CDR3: CASSLSSTSYEQYF
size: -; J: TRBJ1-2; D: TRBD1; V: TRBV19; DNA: TGTGCCAGCTCACAGGGGGCGCGAGGGGGAACCTTC; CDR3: CASSQGARGGTF
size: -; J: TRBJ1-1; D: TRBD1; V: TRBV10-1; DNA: TGCGCCATCCAGGGACAGGGTAACACTGAAGCTTTCTTT; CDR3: CAIQGQGNTEAFF